This T cell receptor beta chain is drawn from a study of control samples from healthy donors and cancer patients. Trimming stripped 2 bases from V and 4 bases from J, with 9 bases between. The CDR3 covers 13 residues. The V gene's germline CDR1 is SGHNT and CDR2 YYREEE (reference sequence). Using immunoSEQ multiplex PCR, the repertoire was profiled, and TCRdb retains in-frame clones only, with some absent. Counted here are fewer than 60,000 clones, 65% to 90% occurring once; the ten biggest clones make up about 3%. The specimen was PBMCs. This clonotype originated in a woman aged 45-65 years with lung cancer. This chain joins TRBV5-4 and TRBJ1-2, with D uncertain. The CDR3 DNA reads TGTGCCAGCAGCTTTGAGGAGGTCTATGGCTACACCTTC. This encodes CASSFEEVYGYTF.